These 11 T cell receptor beta chains were all obtained from the same sample, sequenced in a study of OX40 agonist ivuxolimab in advanced cancers. Library prep was done by the immunoSEQ multiplex PCR assay. TCRdb holds this immuneACCESS table with in-frame rearrangements only. Some clones are missing; in checked studies, unresolved V genes explain under half, and the rest has no known cause. This sample has about 110,000 clones in its table, and around 93% of those were observed once. The ten largest make up over 0.6% of the sample. The sample here was CD4+ or CD8+ T cells sorted from blood, taken in a trial of the OX40 agonist ivuxolimab. Source of these receptors: an adult with an advanced solid tumor such as melanoma, head and neck, liver or kidney cancer.

The chain recombines TRBV2 with TRBJ1-3; D perhaps matches TRBD1 (5 bases). The V end lost 4 bases, the J end lost 1 base, and 11 bases lay between the germline ends. Germline assignment: CDR1 SNHLY and CDR2 FYNNEI. The CDR3 has 15 residues. The CDR3, as DNA: TGTGCCAGCAGTGGTGGGGGGACTTCTGGAAACACCATATATTTT. Protein sequence: CASSGGGTSGNTIYF.

This chain joins TRBV9 and TRBJ1-6; maybe TRBD1 (6 bases). CDR3 length equals 15 residues. Germline CDR1 is SGDLS and CDR2 is YYNGEE. The V and J ends lost 3 bases and 7 bases respectively, with 14 bases between them. CDR3 sequence: CASSEGGSLNSPLHF. The CDR3 DNA follows: TGTGCCAGCAGCGAGGGGGGGTCTTTGAATTCACCCCTCCACTTT.

This clone was recorded once. The chain joins TRBV19 to TRBJ2-3, with a possible D match to TRBD2 (5 bases). The CDR3 is 16 residues long. Looked up from germline, CDR1 is LNHDA and CDR2 is SQIVND (reference sequence). Trimming removed 4 bases from V and 5 bases from J, with 19 bases in between. The CDR3 DNA sequence: TGTGCCAGTAGTAGTGGTCCTAGCTCTCTCTTAGATACGCAGTATTTT. This translates into CASSSGPSSLLDTQYF.

V gene TRBV5-1 combines with J gene TRBJ1-5, with D possibly matching TRBD1 (5 bases). Deletions cut 0 bases from V and 5 bases from J, with 9 bases between. CDR1 is SGHRS, CDR2 YFSETQ, per germline. The CDR3 consists of 14 residues. The CDR3 bases are TGCGCCAGCAGCTTGGGACAGAGCCATCAGCCCCAGCATTTT. Its translation: CASSLGQSHQPQHF.

The chain combines TRBV6-6 with TRBJ2-7; tentatively, D is TRBD2 (5 bases). Trimming shortened V by 4 bases and J by 0 bases, and 13 bases separated the two germline ends. CDR1 is MNHNY, CDR2 SVGAGI, per germline (reference sequence). The CDR3 runs 15 residues. The CDR3 loop reads CASSSRTSASYEQYF. In DNA, the CDR3 is TGTGCCAGCAGTTCCCGGACTTCCGCCTCCTACGAGCAGTACTTC.

This chain joins TRBV5-6 and TRBJ2-5, with 8 positions matching TRBD1. This CDR3 contains 13 residues. V was clipped by 2 bases and J by 4 bases; unmatched bases: 1. Germline V gene lookup returns CDR1 SGHDT and CDR2 YYEEEE. Here the CDR3 DNA reads TGTGCCAGCAGCTTACAGGGGGTAGAGACCCAGTACTTC. It translates to CASSLQGVETQYF.

This chain joins TRBV6-1 and TRBJ1-6, with no clear D. CDR3 size: 14 residues. Germline V gene sequence: CDR1 MNHNS, CDR2 SASEGT. V was cut by 3 bases and J by 0 bases, with 3 bases left in between. The CDR3 sequence: CASSESSYNSPLHF. The CDR3 nucleotides read TGTGCCAGCAGTGAGAGCTCCTATAATTCACCCCTCCACTTT.

This chain links TRBV5-6 with TRBJ1-2, with no clear D. The V gene's germline CDR1 is SGHDT and CDR2 YYEEEE. The CDR3 sequence is 14 residues long. Deletions cut 0 bases from V and 4 bases from J, with 10 bases between. The CDR3 DNA reads as TGTGCCAGCAGCTTGGTAGGCCTCACCTATGGCTACACCTTC. Its protein product is CASSLVGLTYGYTF.

This clone appeared once. V is TRBV5-4 and J is TRBJ2-7; 8 bases agree with TRBD2. The CDR3 has 15 residues. Germline lookup yields CDR1 SGHNT and CDR2 YYREEE (reference sequence). J gave up 5 bases and V 2 bases, and 9 bases lay outside the gene matches. CDR3 residues: CASSLGGTRLHEQYF. The CDR3 coding sequence is TGTGCCAGCAGCTTAGGAGGGACTAGACTCCACGAGCAGTACTTC.

The chain is built from TRBV19 and TRBJ1-4, with TRBD1 matching over 11 bases. Germline CDR1 reads LNHDA; CDR2 reads SQIVND (reference sequence). V was clipped by 5 bases and J by 7 bases; unmatched bases: 3. The CDR3 length is 14 residues. The CDR3 protein is CASSPDRGPEKLFF. The CDR3 DNA reads as TGTGCCAGTAGTCCGGACAGGGGGCCTGAAAAACTGTTTTTT.

The rearrangement links TRBV9 to TRBJ2-7; either TRBD1 or TRBD2 may fit D (5 bases each). The V gene's germline CDR1 is SGDLS and CDR2 YYNGEE. Trimming left V 3 bases short and J 0 bases short, with 10 bases between. The CDR3 has 14 amino acids. CDR3 nucleotide sequence: TGTGCCAGCAGCGCGTGGGGGAACTCCTACGAGCAGTACTTC. It translates to CASSAWGNSYEQYF.